The 31 T cell receptor beta chains given below trace back to one sample, sequenced in a study of cytomegalovirus exposure and HLA in healthy donors (dated by TCRdb to the late 2010s). Libraries were prepared through the immunoSEQ multiplex PCR assay. For the multiplex PCR, a mixture combining 60 forward primers for TCR Vbeta segments and 13 reverse primers for TCR Jbeta segments was used. Here the immuneACCESS table is served through TCRdb, limited to in-frame sequences with V and J called. Missing clones are a known gap in these copies; in checked studies unresolved V genes cover under half, and the rest lacks a known reason. Recorded for this sample are approximately 150,000 clones; about 70% of them occurred a single time. Approximately 4.2% of the sample goes to the ten largest clones. Sequencing input: PBMCs. The receptors were gathered from a man aged 60 to 69 in good health and CMV-seronegative.

The rearrangement joins TRBV6-6 to TRBJ1-5; TRBD1 might be the D (6 bases). Trimming cost V 6 bases and J 4 bases, with 19 bases left between them. The CDR3 runs 16 residues. Germline values: CDR1 MNHNY, CDR2 SVGAGI (reference sequence). Written as DNA, the CDR3 is TGTGCCAGCAGCCACACCGGGACAAGAATTAATCAGCCCCAGCATTTT. Translation: CASSHTGTRINQPQHF.

This clone was seen only a few times. The chain couples TRBV10-3 to TRBJ1-1, with TRBD1 as a possible D gene (5 bases). The V gene's germline CDR1 is ENHRY and CDR2 SYGVKD. The CDR3 totals 12 residues. V was cut by 10 bases and J by 0 bases, with 9 bases left in between. CDR3 in amino acids: CATRGVNTEAFF. CDR3 nucleotide sequence: TGTGCCACTAGGGGCGTGAACACTGAAGCTTTCTTT.

CDR3: CASSLSPQGLMNTEAFF. CDR3 coding DNA: TGTGCCAGCAGTTTATCTCCACAGGGCCTCATGAACACTGAAGCTTTCTTT. The V call is TRBV28, the J call TRBJ1-1; the D gene is possibly TRBD1 (6 bases). The germline gives CDR1 MDHEN, CDR2 SYDVKM. The V and J ends lost 1 base and 0 bases respectively, with 15 bases between them. The CDR3 contains 17 residues.

In this sample, this clone turned up a few times. The rearrangement uses TRBV29-1 and TRBJ2-5, with 9 bases that match TRBD1. Matching the DNA end better, TRBJ2-7 makes the J call doubtful. The CDR3 is made up of 14 amino acids. Germline CDR1 is SQVTM and CDR2 is ANQGSEA. The CDR3 DNA reads as TGCAGCGTTGGATCCCCGGGACAGGGCTACGAGCAGTACTTC. Translation: CSVGSPGQGYEQYF.

A few counts support this clone. The V gene is TRBV7-9, the J gene TRBJ2-2; 12 bases are a match to TRBD2. The CDR3 has 16 residues. CDR1 is SEHNR, CDR2 FQNEAQ, per germline (reference sequence). The V segment lost 3 bases and the J segment 7 bases; nucleotides outside the gene matches: 6. The CDR3 here is CASSLLAGGPFGELFF. The CDR3 nucleotides are TGTGCCAGCAGCTTGCTAGCGGGAGGGCCCTTCGGGGAGCTGTTTTTT.

This clone was picked up a small number of times. V and J are TRBV28 and TRBJ2-7; 8 nucleotides agree with TRBD2. This CDR3 has 14 amino acids. V was pared by 3 bases and J by 0 bases, with 1 base of the junction left unmatched. Germline CDR1 reads MDHEN; CDR2 reads SYDVKM. CDR3 in DNA: TGTGCCAGCAGTTTCGGACTAGCCTCCTACGAGCAGTACTTC. It encodes CASSFGLASYEQYF.

J is TRBJ2-5 and V is TRBV5-4, with 14 bases identical to TRBD2. This CDR3 contains 16 residues. J was trimmed by 3 bases and V by 4 bases; bases with no gene match: 5. The V gene's germline CDR1 is SGHNT and CDR2 YYREEE (reference sequence). In DNA form, the CDR3 reads TGTGCCAGCAGCAGCTCGGGACTAGCGGGAGAAGAGACCCAGTACTTC. Translating it yields CASSSSGLAGEETQYF. Full variable domain (rest looked up from reference TRBV5-4 and TRBJ2-5): ETGVTQSPTHLIKTRGQQVTLRCSSQSGHNTVSWYQQALGQGPQFIFQYYREEENGRGNFPPRFSGLQFPNYSSELNVNALELDDSALYLCASSSSGLAGEETQYFGPGTRLLVL.

The genes are TRBV7-3 and TRBJ2-2; D possibly corresponds to TRBD2 (5 bases). The germline V gene has CDR1 SGHTA and CDR2 FQGTGA. The V and J ends lost 5 bases and 5 bases respectively, with 9 bases between them. This CDR3 contains 13 residues. DNA of the CDR3: TGTGCCAGCAGCCCCGAGCGGACCGGGGAGCTGTTTTTT. Translating it yields CASSPERTGELFF.

The gene calls are TRBV30 and TRBJ1-6, with 12 positions matching TRBD1. CDR3 size: 16 residues. V trimming: 3 bases; J trimming: 11 bases; junction bases outside the gene matches: 11. Germline CDR1 and CDR2: GTSNPN and SVGIG (reference sequence). DNA for the CDR3: TGTGCCTGGAGCCCTATGGGACAGGGGGCAGGAGCACCCCTCCACTTT. As protein: CAWSPMGQGAGAPLHF.

The chain is built from TRBV5-1 and TRBJ2-3, with TRBD2 matching over 8 bases. The V segment lost 0 bases and the J segment 1 base; nucleotides outside the gene matches: 1. The CDR3 runs 15 residues. Germline lookup yields CDR1 SGHRS and CDR2 YFSETQ. CDR3 region: CASSLEAGGTDTQYF. CDR3 sequence (DNA): TGCGCCAGCAGCTTGGAAGCGGGGGGCACAGATACGCAGTATTTT. Drawing the rest from reference TRBV5-1 and TRBJ2-3, the complete variable domain is KAGVTQTPRYLIKTRGQQVTLSCSPISGHRSVSWYQQTPGQGLQFLFEYFSETQRNKGNFPGRFSGRQFSNSRSEMNVSTLELGDSALYLCASSLEAGGTDTQYFGPGTRLTVL.

The rearrangement links TRBV5-1 to TRBJ2-5, with a possible D match to TRBD2 (5 bases). The CDR3 is 14 amino acids. V lost 0 bases to trimming and J lost 1 base, with 7 bases between them. From germline, CDR1 is SGHRS and CDR2 YFSETQ. The CDR3 region has the DNA TGCGCCAGCAGCTTGGAAGGGAGCCAAGAGACCCAGTACTTC. Residues: CASSLEGSQETQYF.

This rearrangement joins TRBV6-5 to TRBJ1-3; D call uncertain. The germline CDR1 and CDR2 sequences are MNHEY and SVGAGI. CDR3 length: 16 amino acids. V was cut by 0 bases and J by 0 bases, with 9 bases left in between. For the CDR3, the DNA is TGTGCCAGCAGTTACTCGCGGTTAAGCTCTGGAAACACCATATATTTT. This encodes CASSYSRLSSGNTIYF.

This clone was seen a handful of times. The J gene is TRBJ1-2, the V gene TRBV29-1, with TRBD1 as a possible D gene (5 bases). Between the trimmed V and J ends, which lost 4 bases and 8 bases, there was a span of 17 bases. This CDR3 has 13 amino acids. In germline, CDR1 is SQVTM, CDR2 ANQGSEA. The CDR3 coding sequence is TGCAGCGTTGGAGAAGGGCAGGGAGGCGGCTACACCTTC. Translating gives CSVGEGQGGGYTF.

This clone was seen only a few times. This sequence joins TRBV29-1 and TRBJ2-5, with TRBD2 matching 8 bases. Germline values: CDR1 SQVTM, CDR2 ANQGSEA. The CDR3 length is 17 residues. The trim removed 2 bases at V and 2 bases at J, leaving 13 bases unmatched. The CDR3 bases are TGCAGCGTTGAACCGGGACTAGGACCCTCAAAACAAGAGACCCAGTACTTC. It translates to CSVEPGLGPSKQETQYF.

This chain joins TRBV12-5 and TRBJ2-3; possibly TRBD1 for D (5 bases). CDR1 LGHNT and CDR2 FRNRAP come from the germline V gene. This CDR3 comprises 15 residues. V lost 1 base and J 3 bases, leaving 11 bases between the germline ends. Here the CDR3 reads CASGLETGRTDTQYF. In DNA, the CDR3 is TGTGCTAGTGGTTTGGAAACAGGTCGTACAGATACGCAGTATTTT.

The CDR3 protein is CASTGQGENYGYTF. The DNA for the CDR3 is TGTGCCAGCACCGGACAGGGGGAAAACTATGGCTACACCTTC. The gene calls are TRBV6-1 and TRBJ1-2, with 10 bases aligning to TRBD1. V shed 7 bases, J shed 2 bases, and the junction held 4 bases outside the gene matches. Per germline, CDR1 MNHNS and CDR2 SASEGT. The CDR3 sequence is 14 residues long.

The chain joins TRBV4-3 to TRBJ2-3; the D is unclear. Germline V gives CDR1 LGHNA, CDR2 YSLEER. This CDR3 is built from 16 residues. With 1 base removed from V and 6 bases from J, the gap between germline ends came to 17 bases. In DNA, the CDR3 is TGCGCCAGCAGCCAAGTTAGTAGCATGGAGACTGATACGCAGTATTTT. The encoded protein is CASSQVSSMETDTQYF.

This chain links TRBV7-9 with TRBJ1-4, with a possible D match to TRBD1 (5 bases). Germline assignment: CDR1 SEHNR and CDR2 FQNEAQ (reference sequence). This CDR3 is 17 amino acids long. Trimming cost V 5 bases and J 0 bases, with 16 bases left between them. The CDR3 DNA follows: TGTGCCAGCAGCCCGAGTGTCAGGGTGTCAACTAATGAAAAACTGTTTTTT. It yields the protein CASSPSVRVSTNEKLFF.

The chain combines TRBV7-9 with TRBJ2-5; 10 nucleotides match TRBD2. The CDR3 sequence is 15 residues long. The V gene's germline CDR1 is SEHNR and CDR2 FQNEAQ (reference sequence). After removal of 9 bases from V and 4 bases from J, the junction contained 11 bases not matched to a gene. Here the CDR3 reads CASTRTSGLGETQYF. DNA of the CDR3: TGTGCCAGTACTCGGACTAGCGGACTGGGAGAGACCCAGTACTTC.

This clone was detected only a few times. CDR3: CASSTLRDSGGYTF. CDR3 in DNA: TGTGCCAGTAGTACTCTCCGGGACAGTGGAGGCTACACCTTC. This chain links TRBV19 with TRBJ1-2; 7 bases line up with TRBD1. Germline V gene lookup returns CDR1 LNHDA and CDR2 SQIVND (reference sequence). After removal of 4 bases from V and 8 bases from J, the junction contained 10 bases not matched to a gene. CDR3 length: 14 amino acids.

The V and J genes are TRBV9 and TRBJ1-1; D might be TRBD1 (6 bases). V lost 0 bases and J lost 8, with 11 bases in between. Germline V gives CDR1 SGDLS, CDR2 YYNGEE. CDR3 length equals 13 residues. This CDR3 is CASSVGQEGEAFF. As DNA, the CDR3 is TGTGCCAGCAGCGTAGGACAGGAAGGGGAAGCTTTCTTT.

V gene TRBV27 combines with J gene TRBJ1-1, with 10 bases identical to TRBD1. The CDR3 consists of 15 residues. Germline V gene data show CDR1 as MNHEY and CDR2 as SMNVEV (reference sequence). Losses at the gene ends were 3 bases for V and 7 bases for J; bases not matched to a gene: 8. For the CDR3, the DNA is TGTGCCAGCAGTTTCCCGGGACAGGGGAAGGGTGAAGCTTTCTTT. Its protein product is CASSFPGQGKGEAFF.

This clone was detected only a few times. The chain joins TRBV6-1 to TRBJ2-7, with D perhaps matching TRBD2 (5 bases). Germline V gene data show CDR1 as MNHNS and CDR2 as SASEGT. The CDR3 loop spans 14 amino acids. Trimming removed 8 bases from V and 1 base from J, with 15 bases in between. This chain's CDR3 is CASPGLSGSYEQYF. The CDR3 DNA reads as TGTGCCAGCCCCGGGCTGTCGGGATCCTACGAGCAGTACTTC.

The genes are TRBV10-2 and TRBJ1-6; 9 positions match TRBD1. The length of the CDR3 is 16 residues. V lost 5 bases and J lost 5; bases outside the gene matches: 7. CDR1 is WSHSY, CDR2 SAAADI, per germline. CDR3 in DNA: TGCGCCAGCAGTCAACAGGGGGCCTCTAATAATTCACCCCTCCACTTT. Protein sequence: CASSQQGASNNSPLHF.

V gene TRBV2 combines with J gene TRBJ2-7, with 9 bases that match TRBD1. Germline-derived CDR1 and CDR2 are SNHLY and FYNNEI. This CDR3 region has 16 residues. J gave up 1 base and V 4 bases, and 8 bases lay outside the gene matches. The CDR3 is CASSVGPGQGSYEQYF. The CDR3 DNA reads as TGTGCCAGCAGTGTAGGACCGGGACAGGGTTCCTACGAGCAGTACTTC. The full variable domain, completed using reference TRBV2 and TRBJ2-7, is EPEVTQTPSHQVTQMGQEVILRCVPISNHLYFYWYRQILGQKVEFLVSFYNNEISEKSEIFDDQFSVERPDGSNFTLKIRSTKLEDSAMYFCASSVGPGQGSYEQYFGPGTRLTVT.

The chain employs TRBV30 and TRBJ2-2; TRBD2 matches 8 bases. The V and J ends lost 0 bases and 2 bases, in that order; junction bases with no gene match: 5. Germline V CDR1 and CDR2: GTSNPN, SVGIG (reference sequence). The CDR3 runs 16 residues. CDR3 DNA sequence: TGTGCCTGGAGTGTAAGGGCGGGAGGAAACACCGGGGAGCTGTTTTTT. Its translation: CAWSVRAGGNTGELFF.

V gene TRBV28 combines with J gene TRBJ1-2, with 9 bases fitting TRBD1. J gave up 7 bases and V 8 bases, and 11 bases lay outside the gene matches. CDR1 is MDHEN and CDR2 is SYDVKM in the germline V gene. The CDR3 is 14 residues long. As DNA, the CDR3 is TGTGCCAGCGCCCCGGGACAGGGAAACGGTGGCTACACCTTC. It translates to CASAPGQGNGGYTF.

This clone was seen a few times. This chain connects TRBV5-4 to TRBJ1-1, with D unresolved. The V end lost 0 bases, the J end lost 1 base, and 7 bases lay between the germline ends. The germline V gene has CDR1 SGHNT and CDR2 YYREEE (reference sequence). This CDR3 has 14 residues. CDR3 bases: TGTGCCAGCAGCTTGGCAGGTGGGAACACTGAAGCTTTCTTT. Amino acids: CASSLAGGNTEAFF.

This rearrangement joins TRBV6-1 to TRBJ1-4; the D gene is possibly TRBD1 (5 bases). V was pared by 5 bases and J by 5 bases, with 15 bases between. Germline assignment: CDR1 MNHNS and CDR2 SASEGT. CDR3 length: 15 residues. The CDR3 DNA sequence: TGTGCCAGCAGTTTAAATCAGGGTGACAATGAAAAACTGTTTTTT. This translates into CASSLNQGDNEKLFF.

This clone has a handful of counts. V is TRBV28 and J is TRBJ2-7; 8 bases align to TRBD1. The CDR3 sequence is 14 residues long. Germline V gives CDR1 MDHEN, CDR2 SYDVKM. Unmatched junction bases numbered 6, after V lost 6 bases and J lost 2 bases. The CDR3 spells CASSPWTGTYEQYF. CDR3 DNA sequence: TGTGCCAGCAGCCCTTGGACAGGGACCTACGAGCAGTACTTC.

This rearrangement joins TRBV19 to TRBJ2-6, with a tentative D call TRBD1 (6 bases). This CDR3 is 13 amino acids long. Trimming took off 3 bases at V and 16 bases at J, with 16 bases between the two ends. CDR1 and CDR2 from the germline V gene are LNHDA and SQIVND (reference sequence). The CDR3 coding sequence is TGTGCCAGTAGTATTTCGGTGACAGGTATTCTGACTTTC. As protein: CASSISVTGILTF.